This is a list of T cell receptor beta chains from one sample in a study of blood T cell repertoires in COVID-19. The method was immunoSEQ multiplex PCR; TCRdb's version includes in-frame clones alone and lacks a portion of them. The sample lists around 100,000 clones; around 85% were seen once. Material for sequencing was peripheral blood. These receptors all stem from a woman aged 60-75 years with acute or convalescent COVID-19. The CDR3 runs from the conserved cysteine through the conserved F or W. The order of the fields is clone size, J gene, D gene, V gene, CDR3 DNA, CDR3 protein. D genes are given only for firm matches. Some rows have no size entry. The others give once, few or many, or a class for an expanded clone.

clone size: NA
J gene: TRBJ2-3
D gene: TRBD2
V gene: TRBV7-9
CDR3 DNA: TGTGCCAGCAGTGCCCGGCCTAGCGGGGGTGGCCCCTACACAGATACGCAGTATTTT
CDR3 protein: CASSARPSGGGPYTDTQYF

clone size: NA
J gene: TRBJ1-1
D gene: NA
V gene: TRBV27
CDR3 DNA: TGTGCCAGCAGTCTGAATCAGGTTCAAACTGAAGCTTTCTTT
CDR3 protein: CASSLNQVQTEAFF

clone size: NA
J gene: TRBJ1-2
D gene: TRBD1
V gene: TRBV9
CDR3 DNA: TGTGCCAGCAGCGTAGGGACAGGGGCTGACTATGGCTACACCTTC
CDR3 protein: CASSVGTGADYGYTF

clone size: NA
J gene: TRBJ2-2
D gene: TRBD1
V gene: TRBV18
CDR3 DNA: TGTGCCAGCTCACCAACGACAGGGGGCAGCACCGGGGAGCTGTTTTTT
CDR3 protein: CASSPTTGGSTGELFF

clone size: once
J gene: TRBJ1-1
D gene: NA
V gene: TRBV7-9
CDR3 DNA: TGTGCCAGCAACTCCAATGACAAGAACACTGAAGCTTTCTTT
CDR3 protein: CASNSNDKNTEAFF

clone size: NA
J gene: TRBJ1-2
D gene: TRBD1
V gene: TRBV7-2
CDR3 DNA: TGTGCCAGCAGCCCGTCCCCTGGGCAGGGGGCCTATGGCTACACCTTC
CDR3 protein: CASSPSPGQGAYGYTF

clone size: NA
J gene: TRBJ2-7
D gene: TRBD1
V gene: TRBV7-9
CDR3 DNA: TGTGCCAGCAGCCCCCCGGGACAGGGATTTTACGAGCAGTACTTC
CDR3 protein: CASSPPGQGFYEQYF

clone size: NA
J gene: TRBJ1-2
D gene: NA
V gene: TRBV28
CDR3 DNA: TGTGCCAGCCGTCTATCCAGGGTATATGGCTACACCTTC
CDR3 protein: CASRLSRVYGYTF

clone size: few
J gene: TRBJ2-2
D gene: TRBD2
V gene: TRBV10-1
CDR3 DNA: TGCGCCAGCACAGCGGGGGGGGACACCGGGGAGCTGTTTTTT
CDR3 protein: CASTAGGDTGELFF

clone size: NA
J gene: TRBJ2-1
D gene: TRBD1
V gene: TRBV7-9
CDR3 DNA: TGTGCCAGCAGAGCCACAGGGGTTGAGCAGTTCTTC
CDR3 protein: CASRATGVEQFF

clone size: NA
J gene: TRBJ2-1
D gene: NA
V gene: TRBV6-5
CDR3 DNA: TGTGCCAGCACCAGAAGGGGTCGACCTTACAATGAGCAGTTCTTC
CDR3 protein: CASTRRGRPYNEQFF

clone size: few
J gene: TRBJ2-1
D gene: NA
V gene: TRBV5-6
CDR3 DNA: TGTGCCAGCTTAGTCAGGCTTGGTGAGCAGTTCTTC
CDR3 protein: CASLVRLGEQFF

clone size: few
J gene: TRBJ2-7
D gene: NA
V gene: TRBV9
CDR3 DNA: TGTGCCAGCAGCGTAGGTAGCGGATGGTACGAGCAGTACTTC
CDR3 protein: CASSVGSGWYEQYF

clone size: NA
J gene: TRBJ2-3
D gene: NA
V gene: TRBV7-2
CDR3 DNA: TGTGCCAGCAACCCCGGGGGGCAGGGGTGGACAGATACGCAGTATTTT
CDR3 protein: CASNPGGQGWTDTQYF

clone size: NA
J gene: TRBJ1-1
D gene: NA
V gene: TRBV7-9
CDR3 DNA: TGTGCCAGCAGCCCAGACAGGCTGACTTCTGAAGCTTTCTTT
CDR3 protein: CASSPDRLTSEAFF

clone size: NA
J gene: TRBJ2-1
D gene: NA
V gene: TRBV7-2
CDR3 DNA: TGTGCCAGCAGCTTAGTTCGTAATGAGCAGTTCTTC
CDR3 protein: CASSLVRNEQFF

clone size: many
J gene: TRBJ2-7
D gene: NA
V gene: TRBV10-3
CDR3 DNA: TGTGCCATCAGAAATAGCTTTCCCTCCTACGAGCAGTACTTC
CDR3 protein: CAIRNSFPSYEQYF

clone size: NA
J gene: TRBJ1-3
D gene: TRBD1
V gene: TRBV10-3
CDR3 DNA: TGTGCCATCAGGGGGGACAGGGGCGGCAACACCATATATTTT
CDR3 protein: CAIRGDRGGNTIYF

clone size: NA
J gene: TRBJ1-2
D gene: NA
V gene: TRBV7-2
CDR3 DNA: TGTGCCAGCAGCTTAGTCAATAGCGCGGGCAACTATGGCTACACCTTC
CDR3 protein: CASSLVNSAGNYGYTF

clone size: many
J gene: TRBJ1-5
D gene: NA
V gene: TRBV19
CDR3 DNA: TGTGCCAGTAGTATAAAGAGTCTAATCCGAACTGGGCCCCAGCATTTT
CDR3 protein: CASSIKSLIRTGPQHF

clone size: NA
J gene: TRBJ1-1
D gene: NA
V gene: TRBV4-2
CDR3 DNA: TGTGCCAGCAACCAACCTCTCGAGTACACTGAAGCTTTCTTT
CDR3 protein: CASNQPLEYTEAFF

clone size: NA
J gene: TRBJ2-3
D gene: TRBD2
V gene: TRBV24-1
CDR3 DNA: TGTGCCACCGGTCTGGGAGGGACTAGCACAGATACGCAGTATTTT
CDR3 protein: CATGLGGTSTDTQYF

clone size: NA
J gene: TRBJ2-7
D gene: TRBD1
V gene: TRBV6-5
CDR3 DNA: TGTGCCAGCTCGTTCAAACAGGGGGCCTACGAGCAGTACTTC
CDR3 protein: CASSFKQGAYEQYF